The 4 T cell receptor beta chains given below trace back to one sample, sequenced in a study of blood T cell repertoires in COVID-19 (dated by TCRdb to 2020 to 2022). Libraries came from the immunoSEQ multiplex PCR assay. Drawn from immuneACCESS, this table holds only the in-frame rearrangements with V and J called that TCRdb kept. Clones are partly lost; checked studies trace under half to an unresolved V gene and leave the rest unexplained. Counted in this sample were tens of thousands of clones; less than 75% of them appeared once. In total, the top ten clones hold more than 15% of the sample. Sequencing was carried out using peripheral blood. Receptors originate from a woman aged 50 to 65 with active or convalescent COVID-19.

The sample holds one count of this clone. The V call is TRBV7-6, the J call TRBJ2-3; 8 bases are a match to TRBD2. CDR3 length: 16 amino acids. Germline CDR1 and CDR2: SGHVS and FNYEAQ. The V segment lost 5 bases and the J segment 2 bases; nucleotides outside the gene matches: 9. This CDR3 reads CASSPKVAGFTDTQYF. The CDR3 DNA is TGTGCCAGCAGCCCCAAGGTAGCGGGATTCACAGATACGCAGTATTTT.

The J gene is TRBJ2-7, the V gene TRBV6-1; 8 bases are shared with TRBD1. This CDR3 is built from 18 residues. The V gene's germline CDR1 is MNHNS and CDR2 SASEGT. J was trimmed by 1 base and V by 2 bases; bases with no gene match: 13. This CDR3 is CASSEFVKDRADSYEQYF. The DNA for the CDR3 is TGTGCCAGCAGTGAATTCGTAAAGGACAGGGCCGATTCCTACGAGCAGTACTTC.

This clone was found a few times. This chain uses TRBV19 with TRBJ1-2; 7 bases match TRBD1. Germline trimming cut 6 bases from V and 3 bases from J; bases unmatched to any gene: 7. Germline V lookup: CDR1 LNHDA, CDR2 SQIVND (reference sequence). The length of the CDR3 is 14 residues. CDR3 loop: CASSITGVDYGYTF. The CDR3 DNA follows: TGTGCCAGTAGCATTACAGGGGTTGACTATGGCTACACCTTC. The whole variable domain, remainder taken from reference TRBV19 and TRBJ1-2, is DGGITQSPKYLFRKEGQNVTLSCEQNLNHDAMYWYRQDPGQGLRLIYYSQIVNDFQKGDIAEGYSVSREKKESFPLTVTSAQKNPTAFYLCASSITGVDYGYTFGSGTRLTVV.

This clone was counted a few times. The chain recombines TRBV29-1 with TRBJ1-2, with 10 bases fitting TRBD1. The V segment lost 5 bases and the J segment 2 bases; nucleotides outside the gene matches: 5. CDR1 is SQVTM and CDR2 is ANQGSEA in the germline V gene. This CDR3 has 14 residues. CDR3 sequence (DNA): TGCAGCGTTAGACTGGGACAGGGGAACTATGGCTACACCTTC. Its translation: CSVRLGQGNYGYTF.